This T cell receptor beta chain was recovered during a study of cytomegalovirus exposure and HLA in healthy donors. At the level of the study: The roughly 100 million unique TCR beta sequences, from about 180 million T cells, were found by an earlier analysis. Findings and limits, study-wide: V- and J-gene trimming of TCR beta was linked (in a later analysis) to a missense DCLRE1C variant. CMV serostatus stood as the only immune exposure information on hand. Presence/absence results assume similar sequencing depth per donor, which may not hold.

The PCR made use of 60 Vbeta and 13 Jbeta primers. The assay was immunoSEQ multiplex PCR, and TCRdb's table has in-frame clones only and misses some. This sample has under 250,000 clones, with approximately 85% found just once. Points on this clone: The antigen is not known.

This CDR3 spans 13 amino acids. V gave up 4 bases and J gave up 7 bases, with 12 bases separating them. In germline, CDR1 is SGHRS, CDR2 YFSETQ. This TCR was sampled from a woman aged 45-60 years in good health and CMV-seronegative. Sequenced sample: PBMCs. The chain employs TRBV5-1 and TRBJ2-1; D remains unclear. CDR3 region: CASSVGIGNEQFF. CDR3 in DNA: TGCGCCAGCAGCGTAGGCATCGGGAATGAGCAGTTCTTC.